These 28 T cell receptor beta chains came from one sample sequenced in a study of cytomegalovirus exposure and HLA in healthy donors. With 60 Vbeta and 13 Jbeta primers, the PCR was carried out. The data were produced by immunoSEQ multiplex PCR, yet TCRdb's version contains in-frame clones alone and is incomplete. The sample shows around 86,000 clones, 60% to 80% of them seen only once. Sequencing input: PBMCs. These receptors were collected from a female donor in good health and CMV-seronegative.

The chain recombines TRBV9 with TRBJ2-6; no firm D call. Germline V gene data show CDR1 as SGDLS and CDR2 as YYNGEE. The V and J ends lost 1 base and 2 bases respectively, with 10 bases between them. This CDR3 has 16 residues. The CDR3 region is CASSVSPATGANVLTF. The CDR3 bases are TGTGCCAGCAGCGTAAGCCCAGCGACTGGGGCCAACGTCCTGACTTTC. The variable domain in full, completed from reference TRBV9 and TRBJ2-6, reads DSGVTQTPKHLITATGQRVTLRCSPRSGDLSVYWYQQSLDQGLQFLIQYYNGEERAKGNILERFSAQQFPDLHSELNLSSLELGDSALYFCASSVSPATGANVLTFGAGSRLTVL.

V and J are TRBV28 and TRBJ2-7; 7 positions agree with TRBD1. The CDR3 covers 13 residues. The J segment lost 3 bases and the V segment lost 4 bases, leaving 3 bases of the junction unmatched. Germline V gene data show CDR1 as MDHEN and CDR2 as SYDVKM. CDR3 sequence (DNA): TGTGCCAGCAGTTCTGGACAGGACTACGAGCAGTACTTC. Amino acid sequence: CASSSGQDYEQYF.

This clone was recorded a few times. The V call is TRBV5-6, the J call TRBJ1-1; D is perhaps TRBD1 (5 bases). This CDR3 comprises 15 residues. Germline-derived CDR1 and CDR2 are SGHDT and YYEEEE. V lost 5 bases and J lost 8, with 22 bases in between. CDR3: CASRNQGRGGAEAFF. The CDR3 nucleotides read TGTGCCAGCAGGAATCAGGGAAGGGGAGGGGCAGAAGCTTTCTTT.

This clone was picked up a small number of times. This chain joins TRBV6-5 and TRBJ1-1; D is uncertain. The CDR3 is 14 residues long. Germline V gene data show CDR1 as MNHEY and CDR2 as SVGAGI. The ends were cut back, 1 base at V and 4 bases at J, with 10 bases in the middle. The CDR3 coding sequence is TGTGCCAGCAGTTACTGGCAGGAGGGCACTGAAGCTTTCTTT. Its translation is CASSYWQEGTEAFF.

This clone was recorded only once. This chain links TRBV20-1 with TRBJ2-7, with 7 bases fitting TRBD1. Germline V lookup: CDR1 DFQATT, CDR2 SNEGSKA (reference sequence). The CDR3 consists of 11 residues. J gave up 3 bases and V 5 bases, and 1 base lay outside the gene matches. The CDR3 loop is CSAAGGYEQYF. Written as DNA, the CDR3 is TGCAGTGCTGCAGGGGGCTACGAGCAGTACTTC.

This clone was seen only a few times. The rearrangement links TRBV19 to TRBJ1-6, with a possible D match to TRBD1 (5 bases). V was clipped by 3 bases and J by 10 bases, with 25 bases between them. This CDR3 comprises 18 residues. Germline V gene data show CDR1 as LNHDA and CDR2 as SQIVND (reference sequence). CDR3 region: CASSMMSGQATWNSPLHF. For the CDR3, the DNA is TGTGCCAGTAGTATGATGTCAGGGCAAGCCACATGGAACTCACCCCTCCACTTT.

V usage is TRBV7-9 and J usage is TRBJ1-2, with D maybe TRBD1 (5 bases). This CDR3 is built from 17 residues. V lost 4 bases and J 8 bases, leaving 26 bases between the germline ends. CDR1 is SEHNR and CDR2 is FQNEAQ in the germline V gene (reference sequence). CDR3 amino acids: CASSSSEAGSNLGGYTF. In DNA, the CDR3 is TGTGCCAGCAGCTCTTCCGAGGCAGGGTCCAATTTAGGCGGCTACACCTTC. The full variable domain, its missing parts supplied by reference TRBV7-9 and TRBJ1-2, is DTGVSQNPRHKITKRGQNVTFRCDPISEHNRLYWYRQTLGQGPEFLTYFQNEAQLEKSRLLSDRFSAERPKGSFSTLEIQRTEQGDSAMYLCASSSSEAGSNLGGYTFGSGTRLTVV.

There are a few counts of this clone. The CDR3 DNA follows: TGTGCCAGCAGTTACTTAGGCAGGGGCAACGAGCAGTACTTC. Its translation: CASSYLGRGNEQYF. The V gene is TRBV6-5, the J gene TRBJ2-7; D perhaps matches TRBD1 (6 bases). Germline V gives CDR1 MNHEY, CDR2 SVGAGI. The germline V and J ends were trimmed by 1 base and 5 bases, with 12 bases remaining between them. CDR3 size: 14 residues.

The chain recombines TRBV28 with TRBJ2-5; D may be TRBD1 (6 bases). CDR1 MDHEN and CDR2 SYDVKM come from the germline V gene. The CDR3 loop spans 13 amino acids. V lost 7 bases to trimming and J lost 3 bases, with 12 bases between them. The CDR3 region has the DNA TGTGCCAGCACCGGACAGTTTAAAGAGACCCAGTACTTC. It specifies CASTGQFKETQYF. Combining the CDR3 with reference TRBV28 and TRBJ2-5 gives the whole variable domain DVKVTQSSRYLVKRTGEKVFLECVQDMDHENMFWYRQDPGLGLRLIYFSYDVKMKEKGDIPEGYSVSREKKERFSLILESASTNQTSMYLCASTGQFKETQYFGPGTRLLVL.

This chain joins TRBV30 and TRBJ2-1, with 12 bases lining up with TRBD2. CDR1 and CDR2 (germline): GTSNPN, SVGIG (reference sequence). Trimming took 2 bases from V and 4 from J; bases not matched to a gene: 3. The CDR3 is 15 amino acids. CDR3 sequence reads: CAWSWLAGGYNEQFF. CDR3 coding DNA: TGTGCCTGGAGTTGGCTAGCGGGGGGGTACAATGAGCAGTTCTTC.

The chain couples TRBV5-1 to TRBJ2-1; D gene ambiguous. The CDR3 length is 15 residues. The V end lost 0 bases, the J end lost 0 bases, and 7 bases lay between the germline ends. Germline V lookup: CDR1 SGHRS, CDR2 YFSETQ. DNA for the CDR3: TGCGCCAGCAGCTTGGCGGTGAGCTCCTACAATGAGCAGTTCTTC. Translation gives CASSLAVSSYNEQFF. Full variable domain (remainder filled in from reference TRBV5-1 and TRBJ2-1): KAGVTQTPRYLIKTRGQQVTLSCSPISGHRSVSWYQQTPGQGLQFLFEYFSETQRNKGNFPGRFSGRQFSNSRSEMNVSTLELGDSALYLCASSLAVSSYNEQFFGPGTRLTVL.

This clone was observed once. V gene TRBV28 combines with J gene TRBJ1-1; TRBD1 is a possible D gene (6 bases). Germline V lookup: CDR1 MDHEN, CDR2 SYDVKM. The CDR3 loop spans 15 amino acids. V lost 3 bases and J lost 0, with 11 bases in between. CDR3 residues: CASSFVGTLNTEAFF. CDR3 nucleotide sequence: TGTGCCAGCAGTTTCGTTGGGACACTGAACACTGAAGCTTTCTTT.

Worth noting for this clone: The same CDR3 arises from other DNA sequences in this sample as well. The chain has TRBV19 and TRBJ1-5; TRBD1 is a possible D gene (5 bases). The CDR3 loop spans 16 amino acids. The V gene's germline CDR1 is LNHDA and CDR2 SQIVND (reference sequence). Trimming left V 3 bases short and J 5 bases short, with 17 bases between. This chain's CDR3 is CASSIKFRRVDQPQHF. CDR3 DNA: TGTGCCAGTAGTATCAAATTCCGCAGGGTAGATCAGCCCCAGCATTTT.

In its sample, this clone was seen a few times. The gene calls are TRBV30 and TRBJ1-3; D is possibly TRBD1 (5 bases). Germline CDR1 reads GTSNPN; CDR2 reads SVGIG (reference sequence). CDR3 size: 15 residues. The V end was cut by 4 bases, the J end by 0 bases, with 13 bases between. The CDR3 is CAWTAQGLSGNTIYF. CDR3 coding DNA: TGTGCCTGGACCGCTCAGGGCCTCTCTGGAAACACCATATATTTT.

The CDR3 DNA reads TGTGCCAGCATTGATGCGGGACTAGCGGTCAATGAGCAGTTCTTC. Protein product: CASIDAGLAVNEQFF. The rearrangement links TRBV6-6 to TRBJ2-1; 11 nucleotides align to TRBD2. CDR3 size: 15 residues. The germline CDR1 and CDR2 sequences are MNHNY and SVGAGI (reference sequence). Germline trimming cut 7 bases from V and 6 bases from J; bases unmatched to any gene: 8.

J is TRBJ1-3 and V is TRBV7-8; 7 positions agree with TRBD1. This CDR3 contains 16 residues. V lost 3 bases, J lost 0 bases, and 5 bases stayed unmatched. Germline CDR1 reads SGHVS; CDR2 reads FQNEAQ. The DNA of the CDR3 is TGTGCCAGCAGCTTGGGACAGTCTCGCTCTGGAAACACCATATATTTT. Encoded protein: CASSLGQSRSGNTIYF.

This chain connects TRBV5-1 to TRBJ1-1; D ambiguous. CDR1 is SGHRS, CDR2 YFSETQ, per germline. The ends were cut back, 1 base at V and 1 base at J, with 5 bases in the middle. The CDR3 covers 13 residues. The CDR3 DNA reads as TGCGCCAGCAGCTTGCCACAGAACACTGAAGCTTTCTTT. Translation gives CASSLPQNTEAFF.

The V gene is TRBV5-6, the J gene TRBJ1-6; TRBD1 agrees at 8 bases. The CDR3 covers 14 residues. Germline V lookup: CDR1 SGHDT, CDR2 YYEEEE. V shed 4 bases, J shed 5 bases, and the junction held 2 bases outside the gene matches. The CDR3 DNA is TGTGCCAGCAGCCGACAGGGGAATAATTCACCCCTCCACTTT. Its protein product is CASSRQGNNSPLHF.

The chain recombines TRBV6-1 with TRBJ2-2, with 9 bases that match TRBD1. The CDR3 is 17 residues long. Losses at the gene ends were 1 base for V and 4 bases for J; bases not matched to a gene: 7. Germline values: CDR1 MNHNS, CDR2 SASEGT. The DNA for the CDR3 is TGTGCCAGCAGTGAAGACCCGACAGGGGGAGGCACCGGGGAGCTGTTTTTT. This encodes CASSEDPTGGGTGELFF.

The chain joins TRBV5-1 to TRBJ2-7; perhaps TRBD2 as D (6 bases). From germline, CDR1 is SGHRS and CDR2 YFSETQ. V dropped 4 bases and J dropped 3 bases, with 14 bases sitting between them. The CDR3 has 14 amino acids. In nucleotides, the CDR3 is TGCGCCAGCAGCCGGGTGGGGGGTAACTACGAGCAGTACTTC. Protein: CASSRVGGNYEQYF.

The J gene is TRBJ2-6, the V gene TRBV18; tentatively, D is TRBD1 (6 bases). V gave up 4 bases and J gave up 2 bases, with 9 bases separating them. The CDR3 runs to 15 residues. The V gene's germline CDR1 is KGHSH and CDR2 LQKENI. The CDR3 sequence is CASSQRTAGANVLTF. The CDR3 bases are TGTGCCAGCTCACAACGGACAGCTGGGGCCAACGTCCTGACTTTC.

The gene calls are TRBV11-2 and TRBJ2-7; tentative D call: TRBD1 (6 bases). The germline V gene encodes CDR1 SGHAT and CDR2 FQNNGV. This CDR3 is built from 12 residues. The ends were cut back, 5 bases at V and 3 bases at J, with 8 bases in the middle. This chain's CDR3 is CASSPQGYEQYF. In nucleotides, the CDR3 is TGTGCCAGCAGCCCACAGGGCTACGAGCAGTACTTC. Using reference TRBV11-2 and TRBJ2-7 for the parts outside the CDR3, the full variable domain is EAGVAQSPRYKIIEKRQSVAFWCNPISGHATLYWYQQILGQGPKLLIQFQNNGVVDDSQLPKDRFSAERLKGVDSTLKIQPAKLEDSAVYLCASSPQGYEQYFGPGTRLTVT.

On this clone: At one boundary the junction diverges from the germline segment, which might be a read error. The CDR3 sequence is CASTHTGGDTIYF. As DNA, the CDR3 is TGTGCCAGCACCCACACCGGTGGAGACACCATATATTTT. This chain connects TRBV2 to TRBJ1-3; D remains unclear. Germline CDR1 and CDR2: SNHLY and FYNNEI. This CDR3 is built from 13 residues.

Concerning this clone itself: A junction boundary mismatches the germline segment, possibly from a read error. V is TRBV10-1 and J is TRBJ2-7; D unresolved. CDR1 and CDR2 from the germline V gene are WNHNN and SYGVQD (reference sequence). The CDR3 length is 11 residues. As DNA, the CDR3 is TGCGCCAGCAGTGGGTCCTCCGAGCAGTACTTC. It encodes CASSGSSEQYF.

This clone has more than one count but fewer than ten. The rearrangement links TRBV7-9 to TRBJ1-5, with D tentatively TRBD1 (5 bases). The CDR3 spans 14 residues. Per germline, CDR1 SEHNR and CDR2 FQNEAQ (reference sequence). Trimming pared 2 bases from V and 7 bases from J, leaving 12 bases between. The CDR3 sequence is CASSLLGEGQPQHF. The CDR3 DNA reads TGTGCCAGCAGCTTACTAGGGGAGGGGCAGCCCCAGCATTTT.

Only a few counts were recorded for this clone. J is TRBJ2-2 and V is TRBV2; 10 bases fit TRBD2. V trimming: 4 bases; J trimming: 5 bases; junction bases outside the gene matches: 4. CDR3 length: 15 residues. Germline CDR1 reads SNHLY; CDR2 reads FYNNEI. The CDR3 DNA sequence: TGTGCCAGCAGTGGAAGCGGGAGGGGGACCGGGGAGCTGTTTTTT. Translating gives CASSGSGRGTGELFF.

The CDR3 nucleotides read TGTGCCAGCAGCTCGTTAAAACAGGGGGCGAATGGCTACACCTTC. Protein product: CASSSLKQGANGYTF. The rearrangement joins TRBV5-4 to TRBJ1-2; 9 bases are a match to TRBD1. Germline V lookup: CDR1 SGHNT, CDR2 YYREEE (reference sequence). With 3 bases clipped from V and 6 bases from J, the junction kept 9 bases outside the gene matches. This CDR3 region has 15 residues.

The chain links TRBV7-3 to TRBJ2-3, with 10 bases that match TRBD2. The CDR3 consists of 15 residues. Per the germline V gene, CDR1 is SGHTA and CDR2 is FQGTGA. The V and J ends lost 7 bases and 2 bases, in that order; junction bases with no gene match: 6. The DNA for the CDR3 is TGTGCCAGCAAGGCTAGCGGGGGACTCACAGATACGCAGTATTTT. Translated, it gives CASKASGGLTDTQYF. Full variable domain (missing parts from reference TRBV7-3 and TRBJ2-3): GAGVSQTPSNKVTEKGKYVELRCDPISGHTALYWYRQSLGQGPEFLIYFQGTGAADDSGLPNDRFFAVRPEGSVSTLKIQRTERGDSAVYLCASKASGGLTDTQYFGPGTRLTVL.